Shown below are 14 T cell receptor beta chains from a single sample sequenced in a study of radiotherapy plus CTLA-4 blockade in lung cancer. Assay used: immunoSEQ multiplex PCR; TCRdb lists only in-frame clones, some missing. The repertoire consists of 95,000 to 150,000 clones, with around 90% occurring once and the leading ten covering about 7%. Sequences were derived from peripheral blood, sampled from a patient treated with radiotherapy plus ipilimumab. These receptor sequences come from a human donor with non-small cell lung cancer that progressed on radiotherapy plus ipilimumab.

This rearrangement joins TRBV6-1 to TRBJ2-1, with D possibly being TRBD1 (6 bases). This CDR3 has 15 residues. CDR1 MNHNS and CDR2 SASEGT come from the germline V gene. V shed 4 bases and J shed 7 bases, with 17 bases lying between them. CDR3 bases: TGTGCCAGCAGTGGGGGGCCCCCGGTGGGGAATGAGCAGTTCTTC. It translates to CASSGGPPVGNEQFF.

The V and J genes are TRBV6-5 and TRBJ1-2; 7 bases align to TRBD1. This CDR3 is built from 13 residues. Trimming took 4 bases from V and 4 from J; bases not matched to a gene: 3. Looked up from germline, CDR1 is MNHEY and CDR2 is SVGAGI. DNA for the CDR3: TGTGCCAGCAGTTTGTCAGGGGGCTATGGCTACACCTTC. This translates into CASSLSGGYGYTF.

The chain uses TRBV5-4 and TRBJ2-7; D gene unclear. Deletions cut 4 bases from V and 4 bases from J, with 6 bases between. Germline CDR1 reads SGHNT; CDR2 reads YYREEE (reference sequence). CDR3 size: 11 residues. The CDR3 DNA reads as TGTGCCAGCAGCGCAGGTTACGAGCAGTACTTC. Encoded protein: CASSAGYEQYF.

The V and J genes are TRBV11-2 and TRBJ2-7; D uncertain. The CDR3 totals 13 residues. CDR1 SGHAT and CDR2 FQNNGV come from the germline V gene. Trimming took off 4 bases at V and 6 bases at J, with 13 bases between the two ends. The chain's CDR3 is CASSYPPLSEQYF. The DNA for the CDR3 is TGTGCCAGCAGCTACCCCCCTTTAAGCGAGCAGTACTTC.

This rearrangement joins TRBV21-1 to TRBJ2-1; the D call in the table, TRBD2, was not verified against the DNA. TRBV21-1 corresponds to a pseudogene. This CDR3 has 12 residues. In nucleotides, the CDR3 is TGTGCCAGCAGGGGACTAGCGGGTGAGCAGTTCTTC. Translating it yields CASRGLAGEQFF.

This clone was counted only a few times. The rearrangement joins TRBV13 to TRBJ2-1, with TRBD2 identical over 12 bases. The CDR3 runs 15 residues. The germline V gene has CDR1 PRHDT and CDR2 FYEKMQ (reference sequence). V was clipped by 4 bases and J by 9 bases; unmatched bases: 7. The CDR3 nucleotides read TGTGCCAGCAGCTGGAGACTAGCGGGAGATGTTGAGCAGTTCTTC. Its protein is CASSWRLAGDVEQFF.

The chain joins TRBV6-5 to TRBJ1-1; D possibly corresponds to TRBD1 (5 bases). Trimming took 6 bases from V and 7 from J, leaving 15 bases between them. The CDR3 covers 13 residues. From germline, CDR1 is MNHEY and CDR2 SVGAGI. CDR3 coding DNA: TGTGCCAGCAGCCCCAGGCCGGGGGGTGAAGCTTTCTTT. Protein product: CASSPRPGGEAFF.

Comment on this clone: The same CDR3 arises from other DNA sequences in this sample as well. The chain is built from TRBV5-1 and TRBJ1-1, with D hard to call. This CDR3 spans 13 amino acids. Germline-derived CDR1 and CDR2 are SGHRS and YFSETQ. The V and J ends lost 0 bases and 2 bases respectively, with 5 bases between them. In DNA form, the CDR3 reads TGCGCCAGCAGCTTGGCAGTCAACACTGAAGCTTTCTTT. It codes for CASSLAVNTEAFF.

This rearrangement joins TRBV30 to TRBJ1-2; D is undetermined. This CDR3 region has 11 residues. V was clipped by 4 bases and J by 8 bases, with 11 bases between them. CDR1 is GTSNPN and CDR2 is SVGIG in the germline V gene (reference sequence). CDR3 sequence: CAWTRLWGYTF. The CDR3, as DNA: TGTGCCTGGACCCGACTTTGGGGCTACACCTTC.

The chain recombines TRBV9 with TRBJ2-2; no clear D gene. Germline CDR1 SGDLS, CDR2 YYNGEE. This CDR3 has 16 residues. Trimming cost V 2 bases and J 2 bases, with 13 bases left between them. The CDR3 DNA reads TGTGCCAGCAGCGTCCTCCCAGACTCTAACACCGGGGAGCTGTTTTTT. Translating it yields CASSVLPDSNTGELFF.

The genes are TRBV5-1 and TRBJ1-1; 7 bases line up with TRBD1. The V gene end was trimmed by 8 bases and the J gene end by 3 bases; junction bases not matched to a gene: 13. Germline V CDR1 and CDR2: SGHRS, YFSETQ. CDR3 size: 15 residues. CDR3 loop: CASSQVVQGDTEAFF. CDR3 bases: TGCGCCAGTTCCCAGGTGGTGCAGGGGGACACTGAAGCTTTCTTT.

The chain is built from TRBV6-1 and TRBJ1-1, with 7 bases aligning to TRBD1. J lost 4 bases, V lost 8 bases, and 10 bases had no gene match. This CDR3 is built from 14 residues. CDR1 is MNHNS, CDR2 SASEGT, per germline. CDR3 region: CASLRQGVSTEAFF. CDR3 nucleotide sequence: TGTGCCAGCCTCCGACAGGGTGTGTCCACTGAAGCTTTCTTT.

This clone was counted between two and nine times. This chain uses TRBV19 with TRBJ1-1; 8 positions match TRBD1. Losses at the gene ends were 1 base for V and 5 bases for J; bases not matched to a gene: 9. Germline loops: CDR1 LNHDA, CDR2 SQIVND (reference sequence). The CDR3 runs to 16 residues. For the CDR3, the DNA is TGTGCCAGTAGTATAGCCAGGACAGGGCGGGAAACTGAAGCTTTCTTT. It encodes CASSIARTGRETEAFF. Looking up the rest from reference TRBV19 and TRBJ1-1 gives the full variable domain: DGGITQSPKYLFRKEGQNVTLSCEQNLNHDAMYWYRQDPGQGLRLIYYSQIVNDFQKGDIAEGYSVSREKKESFPLTVTSAQKNPTAFYLCASSIARTGRETEAFFGQGTRLTVV.

V gene TRBV15 combines with J gene TRBJ1-4; 8 positions agree with TRBD1. Trimming removed 3 bases from V and 10 bases from J; junction bases left unmatched: 7. The germline gives CDR1 LNHNV, CDR2 YYDKDF (reference sequence). The CDR3 spans 14 residues. The CDR3: CATSSQDRDRKLFF. The CDR3 DNA follows: TGTGCCACCAGCAGCCAGGACAGGGATAGAAAACTGTTTTTT.